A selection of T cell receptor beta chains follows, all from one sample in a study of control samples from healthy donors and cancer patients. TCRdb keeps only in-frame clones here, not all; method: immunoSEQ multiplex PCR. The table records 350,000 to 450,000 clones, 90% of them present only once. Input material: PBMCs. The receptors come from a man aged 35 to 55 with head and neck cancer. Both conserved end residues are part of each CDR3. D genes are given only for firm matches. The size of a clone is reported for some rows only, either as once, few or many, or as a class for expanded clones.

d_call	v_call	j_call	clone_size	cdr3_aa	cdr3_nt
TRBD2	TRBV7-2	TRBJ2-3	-	CASSSYPTSGGGTDTQYF	TGTGCCAGCAGCTCATACCCGACTAGCGGGGGGGGCACAGATACGCAGTATTTT
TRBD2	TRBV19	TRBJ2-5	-	CASSITLAGAQYF	TGTGCCAGTAGTATTACGCTAGCGGGGGCCCAGTACTTC
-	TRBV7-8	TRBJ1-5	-	CASSFHRLEPQHF	TGTGCCAGCAGCTTCCACAGGTTAGAGCCCCAGCATTTT
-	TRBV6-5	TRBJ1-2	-	CASGPGYSGYTF	TGTGCCTCCGGCCCAGGGTATTCTGGCTACACCTTC
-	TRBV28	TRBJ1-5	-	CASSHRAQFQPQHF	TGTGCCAGCAGTCACAGAGCCCAATTTCAGCCCCAGCATTTT
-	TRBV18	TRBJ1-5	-	CASSPVERQPNQPQHF	TGTGCCAGCTCACCGGTCGAGAGACAGCCCAATCAGCCCCAGCATTTT
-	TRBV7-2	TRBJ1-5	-	CASSLDGREQPQHF	TGTGCCAGCAGCTTAGACGGGAGGGAACAGCCCCAGCATTTT
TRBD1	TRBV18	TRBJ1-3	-	CASSPETGSLSGNTIYF	TGTGCCAGCTCACCCGAGACAGGGAGCCTCTCTGGAAACACCATATATTTT
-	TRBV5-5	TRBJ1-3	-	CASSFIGNSGNTIYF	TGTGCCAGCAGCTTCATCGGGAACTCTGGAAACACCATATATTTT
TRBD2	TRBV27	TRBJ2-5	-	CASSLTLAGDYLQETQYF	TGTGCCAGCAGTTTAACCCTAGCGGGGGACTATTTACAAGAGACCCAGTACTTC
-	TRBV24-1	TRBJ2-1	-	CATSDLKNEQFF	TGTGCCACCAGTGATTTGAAAAATGAGCAGTTCTTC
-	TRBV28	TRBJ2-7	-	CASSFGRTLGYEQYF	TGTGCCAGCAGTTTTGGAAGGACCCTCGGATACGAGCAGTACTTC
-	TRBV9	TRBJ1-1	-	CASSVDATEAFF	TGTGCCAGCAGCGTAGACGCCACTGAAGCTTTCTTT
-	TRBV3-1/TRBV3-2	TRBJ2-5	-	CASSQTNGPQETQYF	TGTGCCAGCAGCCAGACCAACGGGCCCCAAGAGACCCAGTACTTC
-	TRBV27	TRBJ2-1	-	CASSFTGNNEQFF	TGTGCCAGCAGTTTCACAGGGAACAATGAGCAGTTCTTC
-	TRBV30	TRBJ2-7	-	CAWSVQAIEQYF	TGTGCCTGGAGTGTACAGGCGATCGAGCAGTACTTC
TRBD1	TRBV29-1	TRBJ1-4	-	CSACWGQNEKLFF	TGCAGCGCCTGTTGGGGACAGAATGAAAAACTGTTTTTT
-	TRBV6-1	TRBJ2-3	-	CASRGAYGGSSTDTQYF	TGTGCCAGCCGTGGGGCCTATGGGGGGTCTAGCACAGATACGCAGTATTTT
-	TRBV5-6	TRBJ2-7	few	CASSFKDLGATYEQYF	TGTGCCAGCAGCTTCAAGGACCTTGGGGCCACCTACGAGCAGTACTTC
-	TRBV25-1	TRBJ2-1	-	CASRGPPTYNEQFF	TGTGCCAGCAGGGGCCCACCCACTTACAATGAGCAGTTCTTC
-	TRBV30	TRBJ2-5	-	CACTGSETQYF	TGTGCCTGTACAGGGTCGGAGACCCAGTACTTC
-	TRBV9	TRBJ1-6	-	CASSARDENSPLHF	TGTGCCAGCAGCGCCCGGGACGAAAATTCACCCCTCCACTTT
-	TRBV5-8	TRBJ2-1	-	CASELGGRLSYNEQFF	TGTGCCAGCGAGCTCGGGGGGCGACTATCCTACAATGAGCAGTTCTTC
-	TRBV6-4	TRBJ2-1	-	CASSDSRGEQFF	TGTGCCAGCAGTGACTCGAGGGGTGAGCAGTTCTTC
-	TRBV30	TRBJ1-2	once	CAWSVSYPAGNYGYTF	TGTGCCTGGAGTGTATCATACCCGGCGGGAAACTATGGCTACACCTTC
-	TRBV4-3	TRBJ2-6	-	CASSQDRVRTGANVLTF	TGCGCCAGCAGCCAAGATAGGGTGCGCACTGGGGCCAACGTCCTGACTTTC
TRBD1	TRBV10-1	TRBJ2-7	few	CASSAGTGTYEQYF	TGCGCCAGCAGCGCCGGGACAGGGACCTACGAGCAGTACTTC
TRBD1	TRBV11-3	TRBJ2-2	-	CASSPRQGNTGELFF	TGTGCCAGCAGCCCCAGACAGGGAAACACCGGGGAGCTGTTTTTT
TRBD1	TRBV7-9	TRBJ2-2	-	CASSFGQGNTGELFF	TGTGCCAGCAGCTTTGGACAGGGGAACACCGGGGAGCTGTTTTTT
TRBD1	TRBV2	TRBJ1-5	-	CASTQGQGIYQPQHF	TGTGCCAGCACCCAAGGACAGGGGATTTATCAGCCCCAGCATTTT
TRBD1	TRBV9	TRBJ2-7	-	CASSSTWDRDYEQYF	TGTGCCAGCAGCTCCACATGGGACAGGGACTACGAGCAGTACTTC
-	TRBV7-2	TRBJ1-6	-	CASSLEYSPLHF	TGTGCCAGCAGCTTAGAGTATTCACCCCTCCACTTT
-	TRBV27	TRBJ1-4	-	CASSQGRYNEKLFF	TGTGCCAGCAGTCAGGGGAGGTATAATGAAAAACTGTTTTTT
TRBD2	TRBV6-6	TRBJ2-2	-	CASSPKILAGATGELFF	TGTGCCAGCAGTCCGAAGATACTAGCGGGAGCCACCGGGGAGCTGTTTTTT
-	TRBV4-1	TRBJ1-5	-	CASSQVSSGPQHF	TGCGCCAGCAGCCAAGTAAGCTCAGGGCCCCAGCATTTT
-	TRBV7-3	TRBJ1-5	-	CASSLTPAGNQPQHF	TGTGCCAGCAGCTTAACCCCCGCGGGCAATCAGCCCCAGCATTTT
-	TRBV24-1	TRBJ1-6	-	CATSVGQFGSPLHF	TGTGCCACCAGTGTCGGACAGTTCGGGTCACCCCTCCACTTT
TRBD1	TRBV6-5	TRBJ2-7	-	CASSRPGQGLYEQYF	TGTGCCAGCAGTCGTCCGGGACAGGGTCTCTACGAGCAGTACTTC
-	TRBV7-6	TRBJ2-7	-	CASSTGNEQYF	TGTGCCAGCAGCACAGGGAACGAGCAGTACTTC
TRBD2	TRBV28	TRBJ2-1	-	CASSFLPAGYDNEQFF	TGTGCCAGCAGTTTCCTCCCAGCGGGATACGACAATGAGCAGTTCTTC
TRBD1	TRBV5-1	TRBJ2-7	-	CASSLRGLNPEQYF	TGCGCCAGCAGCTTGAGGGGGCTGAACCCCGAGCAGTACTTC
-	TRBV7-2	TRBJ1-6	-	CASSLGWGTPPSLHF	TGTGCCAGCAGCTTAGGATGGGGGACCCCCCCATCCCTCCACTTT
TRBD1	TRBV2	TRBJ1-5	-	CASGRDRNQPQHF	TGTGCCAGCGGTCGGGACAGAAATCAGCCCCAGCATTTT
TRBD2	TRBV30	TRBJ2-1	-	CALGSGRGGQFF	TGTGCCCTGGGTAGCGGGAGAGGGGGGCAGTTCTTC
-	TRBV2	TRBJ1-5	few	CASAETGTVSNQPQHF	TGTGCCAGCGCCGAGACCGGGACGGTGAGCAATCAGCCCCAGCATTTT
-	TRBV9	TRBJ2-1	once	CASSVEGANNEQFF	TGTGCCAGCAGCGTAGAGGGAGCCAACAATGAGCAGTTCTTC
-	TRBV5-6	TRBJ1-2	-	CASSLGLRYTF	TGTGCCAGCAGTCTAGGGTTGCGCTACACCTTC
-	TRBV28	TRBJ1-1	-	CASSSTSSVATEAFF	TGTGCCAGCAGCTCCACGTCCTCGGTGGCCACTGAAGCTTTCTTT
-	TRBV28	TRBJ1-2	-	CASISQDWAGYTF	TGTGCCAGCATAAGTCAGGACTGGGCGGGCTACACCTTC
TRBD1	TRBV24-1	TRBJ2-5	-	CATSERDRVETQYF	TGTGCCACCAGTGAAAGGGACAGGGTTGAGACCCAGTACTTC
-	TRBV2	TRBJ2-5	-	CASEDPAVTQYF	TGTGCCAGCGAGGACCCGGCGGTTACCCAGTACTTC
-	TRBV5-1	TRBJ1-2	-	CASSLGAGASFNYGYTF	TGCGCCAGCAGCTTGGGGGCAGGGGCCTCTTTTAACTATGGCTACACCTTC
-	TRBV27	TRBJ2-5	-	CASSPRVLETQYF	TGTGCCAGCAGTCCCCGGGTGCTAGAGACCCAGTACTTC
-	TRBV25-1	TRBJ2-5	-	CASSEPEWYQETQYF	TGTGCCAGCAGTGAACCCGAGTGGTACCAAGAGACCCAGTACTTC
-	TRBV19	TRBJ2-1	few	CASCGKGLYNEQFF	TGTGCCAGCTGTGGGAAGGGGCTTTACAATGAGCAGTTCTTC